Shown below are 2 T cell receptor beta chains from a single sample sequenced in a study of shared clonotypes between healthy human individuals. TCRdb keeps only in-frame clones here, not all; method: immunoSEQ multiplex PCR. The top ten clones hold roughly 0.61% of a sample with fewer than 1.4 million clones, approximately 78% of them seen once. Sequencing was carried out using memory CD4+ T cells from PBMCs. As for subset: CD45RA-negative fraction. The receptors come from a young man in good health. Some clones in this sample may be carry-over from other donors' samples.

The V gene is TRBV28, the J gene TRBJ1-1; the D is unclear. Trimming took 1 base from V and 11 from J, leaving 14 bases between them. Germline V CDR1 and CDR2: MDHEN, SYDVKM. This CDR3 spans 13 amino acids. CDR3 DNA sequence: TGTGCCAGCAGTTTATCAAGGGAGTTAAGGGCTTTCTTT. Its protein is CASSLSRELRAFF.

The chain has TRBV28 and TRBJ2-7; D ambiguous. Germline loops: CDR1 MDHEN, CDR2 SYDVKM. This CDR3 comprises 15 residues. The ends were cut back, 3 bases at V and 5 bases at J, with 17 bases in the middle. CDR3 protein: CASSFSPSTADEQYF. In nucleotides, the CDR3 is TGTGCCAGCAGTTTCTCGCCTTCGACGGCAGACGAGCAGTACTTC.